The source of this T cell receptor beta chain is a study of lymphopenia after photon versus proton radiotherapy. Study-level points and caveats: Under photons, naive T cells and diversity fell while effector/memory populations rose. After lymphocyte nadir, photon-treated repertoires showed oligoclonal expansion, especially CD8+ Temra. Only patients who died were analyzed for survival; proton advantage is unproven.

This clone was detected only once. Its specificity is unknown. There are 14 residues in the CDR3. V lost 4 bases, J lost 7 bases, and 6 bases stayed unmatched. Per germline, CDR1 SGHRS and CDR2 YFSETQ. Libraries were prepared by immunoSEQ multiplex PCR; TCRdb keeps only in-frame clonotypes and omits some of them. The sample includes over 35,000 clones, 70% to 90% of them seen just once. The sample in question was peripheral blood, obtained from a patient treated with proton-based radiotherapy. The clonotype was recovered from a woman aged 70 to 79 with pancreatic cancer. Some clones in this sample may be carry-over from other donors' samples. The chain links TRBV5-1 to TRBJ2-2, with TRBD1 matching 8 bases. Written as DNA, the CDR3 is TGCGCCAGCAGCACGGACAGGGCGTACGGGGAGCTGTTTTTT. This encodes CASSTDRAYGELFF.